This TCR beta chain was captured in a study of T cell changes during pregnancy in multiple sclerosis. Only in-frame clones appear in the TCRdb table, and some are missing; sequencing was by immunoSEQ multiplex PCR. The sample contains roughly 51,000 clones, 80% to 95% of which appear only once. This CDR3 comprises 16 residues. Germline CDR1 and CDR2: SGDLS and YYNGEE. V dropped 4 bases and J dropped 7 bases, with 23 bases sitting between them. The source of this sequence is a female donor in good health, enrolled as a control in a pregnancy study. The specimen was CD4+ T cells from peripheral blood mononuclear cells, collected after pregnancy. This chain uses TRBV9 with TRBJ2-5; D perhaps matches TRBD2 (5 bases). CDR3 DNA: TGTGCCAGCAGCCCCCGGTCGTCTAGCCGAAGTGGGACCCAGTACTTC. Residues: CASSPRSSSRSGTQYF.